This T cell receptor (beta chain) was captured in a study of control samples from healthy donors and cancer patients (dated by TCRdb to the early 2020s). To note about this clone: Its antigen target is currently unknown. The sample holds no much larger clone one base away, and base qualities are not on file.

Via the germline V gene, CDR1 is MDHEN and CDR2 SYDVKM. There are 17 amino acids in the CDR3, from cysteine to phenylalanine inclusive. Only CDR3 DNA is held: 51 bases, read in frame from base 1. V and J are trimmed by 4 bases and 3 bases, and the gene matches miss 9 bases of the junction. The method behind the library was the immunoSEQ multiplex PCR assay. The immuneACCESS repertoire file appears here via TCRdb, limited to in-frame rearrangements. These files lack a portion of the clones; in checked studies, under half of the deficit traces to unresolved V genes, and the cause of the others is not known. For this sample the table gives roughly 160,000 clones, of which 96% were detected only once. About 0.94% of the sample belongs to the ten largest clones.

The sequence joins TRBV28 to TRBJ2-1, and 10 junctional nucleotides match TRBD2. This receptor was taken from a woman aged 30 to 39 in good health. The sample was blood. The CDR3 protein sequence reads: CASSSWLGLALYNEQFF. The nucleotide sequence is given as TGTGCCAGCAGTTCATGGCTGGGACTAGCGCTCTACAATGAGCAGTTCTTC.